This TCR beta chain was captured by sequencing in a study of cytomegalovirus exposure and HLA in healthy donors. With regard to this clone: An end of the junction differs from the germline gene, which may be a read error.

Primers: 60 Vbeta forward and 13 Jbeta reverse. The protocol was immunoSEQ multiplex PCR, while the TCRdb copy is restricted to in-frame clones and leaves out a portion. The top ten clones hold less than 2.5% of a sample with 120,000 or so clones, about four fifths of them seen once. The CDR3 spans 15 residues. Germline V CDR1 and CDR2: SNHLY, FYNNEI. This sequence was found in a middle-aged woman in good health and CMV-seronegative. The rearrangement uses TRBV2 and TRBJ2-7; D remains ambiguous. Sequencing was carried out using PBMCs. The CDR3 spells CATKEETLQTYERYF. DNA for the CDR3: TGTGCCACCAAAGAAGAGACCCTCCAAACCTACGAGCGGTACTTC.